These 14 T cell receptor beta chains share one sample of origin, sequenced in a study of cytomegalovirus exposure and HLA in healthy donors. With 60 Vbeta and 13 Jbeta primers, the PCR was carried out. Produced via immunoSEQ multiplex PCR; TCRdb's table is partial and in-frame only. The sample carries about 200,000 clones, about four fifths recorded once. The source material was PBMCs. These receptors were collected from a man aged 30-40 years in good health and CMV-seronegative.

The chain uses TRBV19 and TRBJ2-7, with D unresolved. The CDR3 is 15 amino acids. Germline lookup yields CDR1 LNHDA and CDR2 SQIVND (reference sequence). Trimming left V 5 bases short and J 0 bases short, with 14 bases between. This CDR3 is CASSWVLRSSYEQYF. DNA for the CDR3: TGTGCCAGTAGTTGGGTCCTGAGGAGCTCCTACGAGCAGTACTTC.

V gene TRBV28 combines with J gene TRBJ1-2; 10 bases agree with TRBD1. This CDR3 spans 17 amino acids. The germline V gene has CDR1 MDHEN and CDR2 SYDVKM. Unmatched junction bases numbered 12, after V lost 2 bases and J lost 6 bases. CDR3 coding DNA: TGTGCCAGCAGTTTACACCCCCAGGACAGGGGGGCCAATGGCTACACCTTC. Protein sequence: CASSLHPQDRGANGYTF.

This clone occurred a few times. The CDR3 region has the DNA TGTGCCAGCAGCTTAGATTTGGGGAGGGGCAATCAGCCCCAGCATTTT. Its protein product is CASSLDLGRGNQPQHF. The chain uses TRBV11-2 and TRBJ1-5; D is ambiguous. The CDR3 is 16 residues long. Trimming stripped 0 bases from V and 2 bases from J, with 11 bases between. Germline CDR1 SGHAT, CDR2 FQNNGV.

The rearrangement joins TRBV6-5 to TRBJ1-1, with 12 nucleotides matching TRBD1. V lost 6 bases to trimming and J lost 3 bases; unmatched junction nucleotides: 5. From germline, CDR1 is MNHEY and CDR2 SVGAGI. This CDR3 is 15 amino acids long. The DNA of the CDR3 is TGTGCCAGCAGGGGACAGGGGGCAGGGGACACTGAAGCTTTCTTT. The encoded protein is CASRGQGAGDTEAFF.

The rearrangement joins TRBV25-1 to TRBJ1-1; 8 bases map to TRBD1. Germline values: CDR1 MGHDK, CDR2 SYGVNS. The CDR3 loop spans 14 amino acids. The ends lost 6 bases at V and 4 bases at J; junction bases unmatched: 7. CDR3 sequence (DNA): TGTGCCAGCAGAGGTACAGGGGGATTCACTGAAGCTTTCTTT. Protein product: CASRGTGGFTEAFF.

The genes are TRBV19 and TRBJ1-5; D might be TRBD1 (5 bases). V lost 5 bases to trimming and J lost 7 bases, with 12 bases between them. The CDR3 covers 13 residues. Germline V gene lookup returns CDR1 LNHDA and CDR2 SQIVND (reference sequence). The DNA for the CDR3 is TGTGCCAGTAGTCGGGGGATAGGCCAGCCCCAGCATTTT. This sequence encodes CASSRGIGQPQHF. Supplemented by reference TRBV19 and TRBJ1-5, the full variable domain reads DGGITQSPKYLFRKEGQNVTLSCEQNLNHDAMYWYRQDPGQGLRLIYYSQIVNDFQKGDIAEGYSVSREKKESFPLTVTSAQKNPTAFYLCASSRGIGQPQHFGDGTRLSIL.

The rearrangement joins TRBV10-3 to TRBJ2-7, with TRBD1 identical over 8 bases. The germline V gene encodes CDR1 ENHRY and CDR2 SYGVKD. The CDR3 loop spans 16 amino acids. V lost 1 base and J lost 7; bases outside the gene matches: 12. CDR3 nucleotides: TGTGCCATCAGTGAGTGGGAGTTGAGCAGGGGGCCGGAGCAGTACTTC. Encoded protein: CAISEWELSRGPEQYF.

The V and J genes are TRBV28 and TRBJ2-7; 8 bases are a match to TRBD2. Trimming took 7 bases from V and 4 from J; bases not matched to a gene: 15. Per the germline V gene, CDR1 is MDHEN and CDR2 is SYDVKM. CDR3 length equals 16 residues. CDR3 sequence (DNA): TGTGCCAGCACCACCCCCGGGGGGGGCCGCTGGTACGAGCAGTACTTC. It encodes CASTTPGGGRWYEQYF.

The CDR3 region is CASRRQGYDEQYF. CDR3 nucleotide sequence: TGTGCCAGCCGTAGACAGGGGTATGACGAGCAGTACTTC. This chain links TRBV28 with TRBJ2-7; 8 bases line up with TRBD1. This CDR3 spans 13 amino acids. V trimming: 8 bases; J trimming: 5 bases; junction bases outside the gene matches: 8. Germline V gene sequence: CDR1 MDHEN, CDR2 SYDVKM.

The chain couples TRBV5-6 to TRBJ1-6; D uncertain. V was shortened by 7 bases and J by 0 bases, with 17 bases between the two germline ends. Germline CDR1 SGHDT, CDR2 YYEEEE. The CDR3 totals 17 residues. This CDR3 is CASALGGRSSYNSPLHF. For the CDR3, the DNA is TGTGCCAGCGCCCTTGGAGGACGGAGCTCCTATAATTCACCCCTCCACTTT.

The rearrangement uses TRBV6-5 and TRBJ2-2; a weak D match, TRBD2 (7 bases). V shed 8 bases and J shed 0 bases, with 10 bases lying between them. The CDR3 has 14 residues. Per the germline V gene, CDR1 is MNHEY and CDR2 is SVGAGI. The CDR3 loop reads CASGRGSNTGELFF. CDR3 coding DNA: TGTGCCAGCGGGAGGGGGTCGAACACCGGGGAGCTGTTTTTT.

This sequence joins TRBV7-8 and TRBJ2-7; D perhaps matches TRBD1 (6 bases). There are 16 residues in the CDR3. Germline CDR1 and CDR2: SGHVS and FQNEAQ. Trimming cost V 6 bases and J 3 bases, with 21 bases left between them. Written as DNA, the CDR3 is TGTGCCAGCAGTCACCGGGACACGGGTATGCACTACGAGCAGTACTTC. This translates into CASSHRDTGMHYEQYF.

The genes are TRBV2 and TRBJ1-2, with 9 bases lining up with TRBD1. CDR1 is SNHLY, CDR2 FYNNEI, per germline. After removal of 8 bases from V and 4 bases from J, the junction contained 8 bases not matched to a gene. This CDR3 is 14 amino acids long. The CDR3: CASPGQGVAYGYTF. Written as DNA, the CDR3 is TGTGCCAGCCCGGGACAGGGAGTGGCCTATGGCTACACCTTC.

This clone has more than one count but fewer than ten. The chain is built from TRBV27 and TRBJ2-7; D perhaps matches TRBD2 (6 bases). V lost 6 bases, J lost 4 bases, and 16 bases lay in between. This CDR3 contains 14 residues. Germline V gene lookup returns CDR1 MNHEY and CDR2 SMNVEV (reference sequence). The CDR3 bases are TGTGCCAGCAGCTCCTACCTCGGGGGTTACGAGCAGTACTTC. This sequence encodes CASSSYLGGYEQYF.